The next 11 T cell receptor beta chains were all read from a single sample in a study of T cell repertoires in cytomegalovirus infection. TCRdb ran MiXCR on the reads and lists one entry per CDR3 protein. The sample includes about 600,000 distinct CDR3 sequences, 20% to 30% of them seen just once. Sequenced: CD8+ T cells from PBMCs. Receptor source: a human donor in good health (CMV status not recorded). Some clones in this sample may be carry-over from other donors' samples.

The V and J genes are TRBV6-2 or TRBV6-3 and TRBJ2-5, with D uncertain. CDR3 length equals 14 residues. V gave up 5 bases and J gave up 4 bases, with 14 bases separating them. Germline loops: CDR1 MNHEY, CDR2 SVGEGT. CDR3 bases: TGTGCCAGCAGTCAATACGGCAGCTTAGAGACCCAGTACTTC. Its protein product is CASSQYGSLETQYF.

This clonotype was counted only a few times. The chain employs TRBV6-5 and TRBJ1-6; weak D call: TRBD1 (5 bases). V lost 6 bases to trimming and J lost 9 bases, with 12 bases between them. In germline, CDR1 is MNHEY, CDR2 SVGAGI. CDR3 length: 13 residues. CDR3 loop: CASRRTNLSPLHF. CDR3 in DNA: TGTGCCAGCAGGCGGACAAATCTTTCACCCCTCCACTTT.

This clonotype has a count of ten or more. The chain uses TRBV11-2 and TRBJ1-4; 10 bases map to TRBD1. Unmatched junction bases numbered 7, after V lost 0 bases and J lost 6 bases. CDR1 SGHAT and CDR2 FQNNGV come from the germline V gene. This CDR3 has 17 amino acids. The CDR3 region has the DNA TGTGCCAGCAGCTTAGATCGGGGACAGGGGAAATATGAAAAACTGTTTTTT. Its translation: CASSLDRGQGKYEKLFF.

This clonotype has only a few counts. The genes are TRBV28 and TRBJ1-2; 8 bases are a match to TRBD1. The ends lost 2 bases at V and 8 bases at J; junction bases unmatched: 7. From germline, CDR1 is MDHEN and CDR2 SYDVKM. The length of the CDR3 is 14 residues. The CDR3 here is CASSLPGGADGYTF. The CDR3 coding sequence is TGTGCCAGCAGTTTACCAGGGGGCGCGGACGGCTACACCTTC.

As concerns this clonotype: One junction end disagrees with the germline gene, perhaps due to a read error. The CDR3 loop is CDSSLQRGPHEQYF. The CDR3 DNA sequence: TGTGACAGCAGCTTGCAGCGGGGGCCTCACGAGCAGTACTTC. This chain links TRBV5-4 with TRBJ2-7, with 8 bases fitting TRBD2. This CDR3 is built from 14 residues. The germline gives CDR1 SGHNT, CDR2 YYREEE (reference sequence).

This clonotype was seen only a few times. CDR3 bases: TGTGCCAGCAGCCCCCGACAGGGTATGGACGAGCAGTACTTC. Encoded protein: CASSPRQGMDEQYF. The rearrangement joins TRBV13 to TRBJ2-7, with TRBD1 matching over 7 bases. The CDR3 totals 14 residues. Losses at the gene ends were 5 bases for V and 5 bases for J; bases not matched to a gene: 9. From germline, CDR1 is PRHDT and CDR2 FYEKMQ (reference sequence).

The V and J genes are TRBV28 and TRBJ2-7; 7 positions match TRBD2. The V gene's germline CDR1 is MDHEN and CDR2 SYDVKM. There are 14 residues in the CDR3. The ends lost 6 bases at V and 5 bases at J; junction bases unmatched: 10. The CDR3 nucleotides are TGTGCCAGCAGCGGGGGAGGGATGGGTGACGAGCAGTACGTC. This sequence encodes CASSGGGMGDEQYV.

The V and J genes are TRBV6-2 or TRBV6-3 and TRBJ1-1, with D perhaps TRBD1 (6 bases). Trimming removed 6 bases at V and 4 bases at J, with 12 bases between. The CDR3 length is 13 residues. Germline CDR1 reads MNHEY; CDR2 reads SVGEGT. The DNA for the CDR3 is TGTGCCAGCAGGCAAAGACAGGTCACTGAAGCTTTCTTT. Its protein is CASRQRQVTEAFF.

Many counts were recorded for this clonotype. The chain couples TRBV7-2 to TRBJ2-1; D tentatively fits TRBD1 or TRBD2 (5 bases each). CDR3 length equals 16 residues. Germline CDR1 SGHTA, CDR2 FQGNSA. The ends were cut back, 1 base at V and 4 bases at J, with 14 bases in the middle. CDR3 nucleotide sequence: TGTGCCAGCAGCTTAGGGGTGGGGGAGCCTTACAATGAGCAGTTCTTC. This sequence encodes CASSLGVGEPYNEQFF. Variable domain in full (rest from reference TRBV7-2 and TRBJ2-1): GAGVSQSPSNKVTEKGKDVELRCDPISGHTALYWYRQSLGQGLEFLIYFQGNSAPDKSGLPSDRFSAERTGGSVSTLTIQRTQQEDSAVYLCASSLGVGEPYNEQFFGPGTRLTVL.

There are a few counts of this clonotype. This chain joins TRBV10-3 and TRBJ2-5; 8 bases are shared with TRBD1. Losses at the gene ends were 3 bases for V and 2 bases for J; bases not matched to a gene: 8. CDR1 is ENHRY, CDR2 SYGVKD, per germline. CDR3 length equals 16 residues. CDR3 DNA: TGTGCCATCAGTGACCCACAGGGGGAGATACAAGAGACCCAGTACTTC. Residues: CAISDPQGEIQETQYF.

CDR3 DNA: TGTGCCAGCAGCTACGCCGGACAGGGGGCGTCCTACAATGAGCAGTTCTTC. Translating gives CASSYAGQGASYNEQFF. This chain connects TRBV11-2 to TRBJ2-1; 11 positions agree with TRBD1. CDR3 length equals 17 residues. Germline CDR1 reads SGHAT; CDR2 reads FQNNGV. The trim removed 4 bases at V and 1 base at J, leaving 6 bases unmatched.